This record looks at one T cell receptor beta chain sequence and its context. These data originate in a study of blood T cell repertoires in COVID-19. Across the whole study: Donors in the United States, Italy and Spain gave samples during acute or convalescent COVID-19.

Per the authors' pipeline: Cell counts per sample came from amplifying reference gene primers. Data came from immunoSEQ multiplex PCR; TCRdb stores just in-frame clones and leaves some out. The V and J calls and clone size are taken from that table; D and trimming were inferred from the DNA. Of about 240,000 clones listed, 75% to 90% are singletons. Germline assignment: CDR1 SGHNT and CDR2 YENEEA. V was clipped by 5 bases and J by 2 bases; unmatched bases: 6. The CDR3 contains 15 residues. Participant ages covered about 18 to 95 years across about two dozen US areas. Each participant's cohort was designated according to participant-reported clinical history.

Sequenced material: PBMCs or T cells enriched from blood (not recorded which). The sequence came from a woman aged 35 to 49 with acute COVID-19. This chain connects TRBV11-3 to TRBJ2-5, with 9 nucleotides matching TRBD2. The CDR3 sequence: CASSALAGGQETQYF. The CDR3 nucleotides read TGTGCCAGCAGCGCACTAGCGGGTGGTCAAGAGACCCAGTACTTC.